Shown below are 21 T cell receptor beta chains from a single sample sequenced in a study of cytomegalovirus exposure and HLA in healthy donors. PCR amplification relied on 60 Vbeta primers (plus 13 Jbeta primers). The table came from immunoSEQ multiplex PCR; TCRdb's copy has only in-frame clones and leaves some out. The sample has approximately 160,000 clones, approximately 84% seen once; the top ten hold 3% to 3.5%. Source material: PBMCs. These receptors were taken from a woman in her 50s in good health and CMV-seropositive.

This chain connects TRBV6-4 to TRBJ1-2, with TRBD1 matching 7 bases. Germline loops: CDR1 MRHNA, CDR2 SNTAGT. This CDR3 has 15 amino acids. J was trimmed by 2 bases and V by 5 bases; bases with no gene match: 8. The chain's CDR3 is CASSQTRQGNYGYTF. CDR3 sequence (DNA): TGTGCCAGCAGTCAGACTAGACAGGGCAACTATGGCTACACCTTC.

The chain joins TRBV11-2 to TRBJ2-3; 7 bases match TRBD1. Germline CDR1 and CDR2: SGHAT and FQNNGV. J gave up 3 bases and V 5 bases, and 5 bases lay outside the gene matches. This CDR3 has 14 amino acids. Here the CDR3 reads CASSPDRVTDTQYF. For the CDR3, the DNA is TGTGCCAGCAGCCCCGACAGGGTAACAGATACGCAGTATTTT.

This clone was counted a single time. The rearrangement uses TRBV19 and TRBJ1-3, with TRBD1 as a possible D gene (5 bases). The length of the CDR3 is 13 residues. Per the germline V gene, CDR1 is LNHDA and CDR2 is SQIVND (reference sequence). Trimming cost V 9 bases and J 5 bases, with 14 bases left between them. The CDR3 reads CASRPGGRNTIYF. CDR3 nucleotide sequence: TGTGCCAGCCGCCCCGGGGGACGAAACACCATATATTTT.

This clone was counted a few times. The chain recombines TRBV2 with TRBJ2-7; D may be TRBD2 (5 bases). V was clipped by 4 bases and J by 6 bases, with 13 bases between them. The CDR3 covers 13 residues. The V gene's germline CDR1 is SNHLY and CDR2 FYNNEI. This CDR3 is CASSARLASEQYF. The CDR3 DNA reads TGTGCCAGCAGTGCCCGCCTAGCCTCCGAGCAGTACTTC.

This clone was detected only a few times. This rearrangement joins TRBV9 to TRBJ2-3; D may be TRBD2 (6 bases). Germline CDR1 SGDLS, CDR2 YYNGEE. The V end lost 0 bases, the J end lost 0 bases, and 11 bases lay between the germline ends. This CDR3 is built from 16 residues. CDR3 protein: CASSVGSSGSTDTQYF. The CDR3 DNA reads TGTGCCAGCAGCGTAGGTTCGAGCGGGAGCACAGATACGCAGTATTTT.

This clone was seen a few times. The V and J genes are TRBV6-5 and TRBJ1-1; weak D call: TRBD1 (6 bases). The germline V and J ends were trimmed by 4 bases and 1 base, with 7 bases remaining between them. Germline values: CDR1 MNHEY, CDR2 SVGAGI. CDR3 length: 13 amino acids. Here the CDR3 reads CASSLGGNTEAFF. CDR3 coding DNA: TGTGCCAGCAGTTTAGGGGGGAACACTGAAGCTTTCTTT.

The rearrangement uses TRBV6-5 and TRBJ1-1; 8 bases line up with TRBD1. Germline values: CDR1 MNHEY, CDR2 SVGAGI. The length of the CDR3 is 15 residues. Trimming cost V 2 bases and J 1 base; bases outside gene matches: 3. CDR3: CASSYRTGPNTEAFF. CDR3 bases: TGTGCCAGCAGTTACCGGACAGGGCCGAACACTGAAGCTTTCTTT.

The V call is TRBV11-3, the J call TRBJ1-2; 7 positions match TRBD1. V trimming: 7 bases; J trimming: 3 bases; junction bases outside the gene matches: 8. The germline gives CDR1 SGHNT, CDR2 YENEEA. CDR3 size: 14 residues. The CDR3 sequence is CASTKGAVDYGYTF. The CDR3 DNA sequence: TGTGCCAGCACCAAGGGGGCCGTGGACTATGGCTACACCTTC.

In this sample, this clone turned up a few times. The chain is built from TRBV18 and TRBJ1-2; D uncertain. Germline values: CDR1 KGHSH, CDR2 LQKENI. Trimming shortened V by 2 bases and J by 8 bases, and 9 bases separated the two germline ends. The CDR3 is 12 amino acids. The CDR3 loop is CASSPGSSGYTF. As DNA, the CDR3 is TGTGCCAGCTCACCAGGGAGTAGCGGCTACACCTTC.

This rearrangement joins TRBV4-1 to TRBJ2-7; 7 bases line up with TRBD1. The CDR3 consists of 15 residues. Unmatched junction bases numbered 10, after V lost 4 bases and J lost 4 bases. Germline values: CDR1 MGHRA, CDR2 YSYEKL. CDR3 sequence: CASSPRRTGLYEQYF. CDR3 DNA sequence: TGCGCCAGCAGCCCGAGACGGACAGGCTTATACGAGCAGTACTTC.

This rearrangement joins TRBV30 to TRBJ1-4; D gene ambiguous. The CDR3 totals 14 residues. Trimming took off 3 bases at V and 2 bases at J, with 10 bases between the two ends. Germline values: CDR1 GTSNPN, CDR2 SVGIG (reference sequence). The CDR3 protein is CAWRGERTNEKLFF. CDR3 nucleotides: TGTGCCTGGAGAGGAGAGAGGACTAATGAAAAACTGTTTTTT.

This clone was found a few times. The rearrangement uses TRBV30 and TRBJ2-5; 8 positions match TRBD2. Trimming removed 7 bases from V and 0 bases from J; junction bases left unmatched: 7. Germline V gene lookup returns CDR1 GTSNPN and CDR2 SVGIG (reference sequence). This CDR3 comprises 14 residues. The CDR3 nucleotides are TGTGCCTCTAAGCGGGGGTTGTACCAAGAGACCCAGTACTTC. Residues: CASKRGLYQETQYF.

J is TRBJ1-1 and V is TRBV2; unclear D gene. The ends were cut back, 8 bases at V and 1 base at J, with 11 bases in the middle. The CDR3 extends over 13 amino acids. Per the germline V gene, CDR1 is SNHLY and CDR2 is FYNNEI. The CDR3 loop reads CASDLEGNTEAFF. The CDR3 nucleotides read TGTGCCAGCGACCTGGAGGGGAACACTGAAGCTTTCTTT.

J is TRBJ2-5 and V is TRBV9, with 9 nucleotides matching TRBD2. Germline values: CDR1 SGDLS, CDR2 YYNGEE. The CDR3 length is 15 residues. Trimming removed 3 bases from V and 1 base from J; junction bases left unmatched: 4. DNA for the CDR3: TGTGCCAGCAGCGGGTTAGCGGGGGCCCAAGAGACCCAGTACTTC. Its translation: CASSGLAGAQETQYF.

V is TRBV4-1 and J is TRBJ1-2, with a possible D match to TRBD1 (5 bases). Germline V gene data show CDR1 as MGHRA and CDR2 as YSYEKL. The CDR3 has 14 amino acids. V dropped 0 bases and J dropped 6 bases, with 11 bases sitting between them. CDR3 sequence (DNA): TGCGCCAGCAGCCAAGATAACTGGGGCGATGGCTACACCTTC. This gives the protein CASSQDNWGDGYTF.

The chain joins TRBV7-8 to TRBJ2-5; D may be TRBD2 (7 bases). V lost 1 base and J 2 bases, leaving 11 bases between the germline ends. Germline lookup yields CDR1 SGHVS and CDR2 FQNEAQ. CDR3 length: 15 amino acids. The chain's CDR3 is CASSLGSGTQETQYF. CDR3 bases: TGTGCCAGCAGCTTAGGGAGCGGGACACAAGAGACCCAGTACTTC.

The chain joins TRBV19 to TRBJ1-2; tentative D call: TRBD1 (5 bases). Trimming took 5 bases from V and 2 from J, leaving 15 bases between them. The CDR3 has 15 amino acids. Germline CDR1 LNHDA, CDR2 SQIVND (reference sequence). The CDR3 DNA sequence: TGTGCCAGTAGTCTATCGACAGCACGGAACTATGGCTACACCTTC. It translates to CASSLSTARNYGYTF.

The rearrangement links TRBV5-1 to TRBJ2-3, with 8 bases that match TRBD2. This CDR3 comprises 16 residues. The germline CDR1 and CDR2 sequences are SGHRS and YFSETQ. Trimming at V came to 4 bases and at J to 1 base, leaving 8 bases not matched to a gene. CDR3 nucleotide sequence: TGCGCCAGCAGCCCCACGGGGGGGGCGGGCACAGATACGCAGTATTTT. This sequence encodes CASSPTGGAGTDTQYF.

The chain joins TRBV18 to TRBJ2-7; TRBD2 might be the D (5 bases). Germline V gene lookup returns CDR1 KGHSH and CDR2 LQKENI. V was shortened by 0 bases and J by 3 bases, with 6 bases between the two germline ends. The CDR3 consists of 13 residues. CDR3 nucleotides: TGTGCCAGCTCACCACCAGGGAGCTACGAGCAGTACTTC. This sequence encodes CASSPPGSYEQYF.

This chain joins TRBV4-1 and TRBJ2-3; D is unresolved. The CDR3 covers 15 residues. CDR1 is MGHRA and CDR2 is YSYEKL in the germline V gene. Trimming removed 3 bases at V and 0 bases at J, with 10 bases between. The CDR3 loop reads CASSQASRSTDTQYF. CDR3 DNA sequence: TGCGCCAGCAGCCAGGCTTCGAGGAGCACAGATACGCAGTATTTT.

The chain joins TRBV2 to TRBJ2-7, with 8 bases that match TRBD1. From germline, CDR1 is SNHLY and CDR2 FYNNEI. This CDR3 spans 13 amino acids. J gave up 6 bases and V 3 bases, and 4 bases lay outside the gene matches. The CDR3 nucleotides are TGTGCCAGCAGTGACAGGGGGCGATCCGAGCAGTACTTC. It translates to CASSDRGRSEQYF.